A selection of T cell receptor beta chains follows, all from one sample in a study of Graves' ophthalmopathy and Graves' hyperthyroidism. TCRdb redid the calling of the multiplex PCR reads with MiXCR, one entry per CDR3 protein. The profile shows a few hundred thousand distinct CDR3 sequences, approximately 15% of them singletons. Sequenced input: peripheral blood. The receptors derive from a woman in her late teens or twenties with stable Graves' hyperthyroidism. Each CDR3 is given with its conserved first and last residue. The order of the fields is J gene, V gene, CDR3 protein.

TRBJ1-5,TRBV7-2,CASSDLGKAGCRACNQPQHF
TRBJ1-5,TRBV2,CASTPSGQPQHF
TRBJ1-1,TRBV19,CASTTRGNTEAFF
TRBJ2-7,TRBV27,CASSFTGTPYEQYF
TRBJ2-7,TRBV7-2,CASSFLAGETYEQYF
TRBJ1-1,TRBV7-2,CASSFSAKLEAFF
TRBJ1-6,TRBV5-1,CASSLVMDSSYNSPLHF
TRBJ2-2,TRBV29-1,CSVDQGPNTGELFF
TRBJ2-7,TRBV14,CASSQLSGGPPYEQYF
TRBJ1-2,TRBV7-3,CASSLKAGDPRRNYGYTF
TRBJ2-7,TRBV27,CASSLISRTSGVGRYEQYF
TRBJ2-5,TRBV12-3/TRBV12-4,CASSLVRGIQETQYF
TRBJ2-7,TRBV9,CASSVDSTYEQYF
TRBJ1-2,TRBV19,CASSIDRTTTNYGYTF
TRBJ2-2,TRBV6-5,CASMTLAGRTGELFF
TRBJ1-6,TRBV11-3,CASSLIQSGISPLHF
TRBJ1-5,TRBV9,CASSEGESNQPQHF
TRBJ1-2,TRBV6-2/TRBV6-3,CASRRGDGYTF
TRBJ1-1,TRBV10-1,CASSEKLGRGTEAFF
TRBJ2-7,TRBV4-1,CASSQEKSGGTYEQYF
TRBJ2-7,TRBV11-2,CASSYTPTLTGDEQYF
TRBJ1-5,TRBV12-5,CASVRGGGPNQPQHF
TRBJ1-6,TRBV12-3/TRBV12-4,CASSTRTSPLHF
TRBJ1-2,TRBV13,CASSANRAGYTF
TRBJ1-1,TRBV7-2,CASSLFLGNTEAFF
TRBJ1-1,TRBV5-1,CASSPDSGVINTEAFF
TRBJ1-5,TRBV5-1,CASSLEGTDNQPQHF
TRBJ1-2,TRBV6-1,CASSEMRSFYGYTF
TRBJ1-1,TRBV6-2/TRBV6-3,CASSYHRGFNTEAFF
TRBJ1-6,TRBV12-3/TRBV12-4,CASSTTGQLNSPLHF
TRBJ1-6,TRBV5-7,CASSADRDHNSPLHF